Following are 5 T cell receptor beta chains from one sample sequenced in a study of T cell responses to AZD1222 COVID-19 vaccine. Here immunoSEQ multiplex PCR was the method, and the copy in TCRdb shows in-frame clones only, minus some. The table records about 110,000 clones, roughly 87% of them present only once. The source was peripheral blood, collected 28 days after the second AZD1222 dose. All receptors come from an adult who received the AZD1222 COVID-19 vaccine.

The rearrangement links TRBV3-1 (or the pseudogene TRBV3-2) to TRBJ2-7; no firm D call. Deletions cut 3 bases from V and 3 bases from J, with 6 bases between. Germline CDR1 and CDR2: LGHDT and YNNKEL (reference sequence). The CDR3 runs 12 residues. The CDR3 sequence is CASSQLYYEQYF. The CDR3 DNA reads TGTGCCAGCAGCCAGCTATACTACGAGCAGTACTTC.

CDR3 DNA sequence: TGTGCCAGCAGCCAAGATCTCGGGACAGGGTCGGATGAGCAGTTCTTC. This gives the protein CASSQDLGTGSDEQFF. The chain has TRBV3-1 (or the pseudogene TRBV3-2) and TRBJ2-1; 9 bases fit TRBD1. This CDR3 region has 16 residues. V shed 0 bases, J shed 8 bases, and the junction held 8 bases outside the gene matches. Germline loops: CDR1 LGHDT, CDR2 YNNKEL (reference sequence).

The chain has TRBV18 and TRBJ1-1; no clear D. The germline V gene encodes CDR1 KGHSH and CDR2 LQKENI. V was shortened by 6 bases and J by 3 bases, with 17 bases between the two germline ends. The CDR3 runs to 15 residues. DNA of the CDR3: TGTGCCAGCTCTCCTACAGTTCGGTCAGACACTGAAGCTTTCTTT. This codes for CASSPTVRSDTEAFF.

CDR3 DNA: TGTGCCAGTAGTAAAATCCCACAGGGGGCGGGCCACGAGCAGTACTTC. Translated, it gives CASSKIPQGAGHEQYF. This chain joins TRBV19 and TRBJ2-7; 9 bases map to TRBD1. This CDR3 has 16 residues. With 4 bases clipped from V and 5 bases from J, the junction kept 12 bases outside the gene matches. Germline V gene lookup returns CDR1 LNHDA and CDR2 SQIVND (reference sequence). Full variable domain (outside the CDR3, taken from reference TRBV19 and TRBJ2-7): DGGITQSPKYLFRKEGQNVTLSCEQNLNHDAMYWYRQDPGQGLRLIYYSQIVNDFQKGDIAEGYSVSREKKESFPLTVTSAQKNPTAFYLCASSKIPQGAGHEQYFGPGTRLTVT.

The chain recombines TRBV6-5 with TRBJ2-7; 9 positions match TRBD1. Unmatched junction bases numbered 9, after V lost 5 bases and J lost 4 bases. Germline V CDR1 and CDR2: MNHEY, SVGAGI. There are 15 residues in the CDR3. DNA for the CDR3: TGTGCCAGCAGTATGTTTCCGGGACAGGGTTACGAGCAGTACTTC. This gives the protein CASSMFPGQGYEQYF.